This is a list of T cell receptor beta chains from one sample in a study of type 1 regulatory T cells. TCRdb ran MiXCR on the reads and lists one entry per CDR3 protein. The repertoire holds roughly 65,000 distinct CDR3 sequences, about 50% seen once, with roughly 2.1% in the top ten. Antigens for these TCRs are unknown. Source material: cultured non-Tr1 T cells, either the whole culture or a sorted T cell fraction (not recorded which). Every receptor here comes from a human donor in good health. Each CDR3 is given with its conserved first and last residue. D genes are given only for firm matches. Clone size is not always given. Where it is, it says once, few, many or a class for expanded clones.

V gene	J gene	D gene	clone size	CDR3 protein	CDR3 DNA
TRBV19	TRBJ2-3	TRBD1	.	CASRDRSWSTDTQYF	TGTGCCAGTCGGGACAGAAGCTGGAGCACAGATACGCAGTATTTT
TRBV5-1	TRBJ2-5	.	.	CASSLGLTGYQETQYF	TGCGCCAGCAGCTTGGGGCTTACAGGTTACCAAGAGACCCAGTACTTC
TRBV2	TRBJ1-4	.	.	CASSERQTGKLFF	TGTGCCAGCAGTGAGAGACAAACGGGAAAACTGTTTTTT
TRBV20-1	TRBJ2-2	.	.	CSAPERDTGELFF	TGCAGTGCCCCAGAGCGGGACACCGGGGAGCTGTTTTTT
TRBV12-3/TRBV12-4	TRBJ1-6	.	.	CASSARGRGNRSPLHF	TGTGCCAGCAGTGCTAGGGGGAGGGGGAATAGGTCACCCCTCCACTTT
TRBV7-7	TRBJ2-2	TRBD1	.	CASSSGQGASGELFF	TGTGCCAGCAGCTCGGGACAGGGGGCTTCCGGGGAGCTGTTTTTT
TRBV11-2	TRBJ1-1	.	.	CASLGHTEAFF	TGTGCCAGCCTGGGTCACACTGAAGCTTTCTTT
TRBV7-2	TRBJ1-1	.	.	CASSLGTRGAEAFF	TGTGCCAGCAGCTTAGGGACCCGGGGGGCTGAAGCTTTCTTT
TRBV7-2	TRBJ2-5	.	few	CASSLAVGSYFQETQYF	TGTGCCAGCAGCTTAGCGGTGGGGTCATATTTCCAAGAGACCCAGTACTTC
TRBV27	TRBJ2-3	.	.	CASSLGFSGTQYF	TGTGCCAGCAGTTTAGGTTTCTCCGGTACGCAGTATTTT
TRBV30	TRBJ2-7	.	.	CAWSVGLTYEQYF	TGTGCCTGGAGTGTAGGGTTAACCTACGAGCAGTACTTC
TRBV7-2	TRBJ2-7	.	.	CASSLVPAPAYEQYF	TGTGCCAGCAGCTTAGTCCCCGCACCAGCCTACGAGCAGTACTTC
TRBV11-2	TRBJ2-3	TRBD2	.	CASARGDTDTQYF	TGTGCCAGTGCGCGGGGGGACACAGATACGCAGTATTTT
TRBV12-3/TRBV12-4	TRBJ1-3	.	.	CASSLTGAGNTIYF	TGTGCCAGCAGTTTGACGGGGGCTGGAAACACCATATATTTT
TRBV30	TRBJ2-7	.	.	CAWSVSNRDLKQYF	TGTGCCTGGAGTGTATCGAACAGGGACCTCAAGCAGTACTTC
TRBV4-1	TRBJ1-1	TRBD1	few	CASSAQGVGAEAFF	TGCGCCAGCAGCGCACAGGGGGTCGGCGCTGAAGCTTTCTTT
TRBV2	TRBJ1-2	.	.	CASSRVGSGGYTF	TGTGCCAGCAGCAGGGTGGGGTCCGGGGGCTACACCTTC
TRBV29-1	TRBJ2-5	.	few	CSAHEGHRGGVGETQYF	TGCAGCGCCCATGAGGGGCACAGGGGAGGCGTAGGGGAGACCCAGTACTTC
TRBV9	TRBJ2-7	.	.	CASSVEASARYEQYF	TGTGCCAGCAGCGTAGAGGCCAGCGCCCGGTACGAGCAGTACTTC
TRBV10-1	TRBJ2-7	.	once	CAITVDSYEQYF	TGCGCCATTACGGTGGACTCCTACGAGCAGTACTTC
TRBV19	TRBJ2-1	TRBD2	.	CASSIGTSGGASYSYNEQFF	TGTGCCAGTAGTATAGGTACTAGCGGGGGGGCATCGTATAGTTACAATGAGCAGTTCTTC
TRBV7-7	TRBJ2-7	TRBD1	.	CASSLKGTGSYEQYF	TGTGCCAGCAGCCTAAAAGGGACAGGGAGCTACGAGCAGTACTTC
TRBV6-5	TRBJ1-5	.	.	CASSSIPGGNQPQHF	TGTGCCAGCAGTTCCATACCCGGGGGAAATCAGCCCCAGCATTTT
TRBV19	TRBJ1-2	TRBD1	.	CASSMMGGGTVGYTF	TGTGCCAGTAGTATGATGGGCGGGGGGACAGTCGGCTACACCTTC
TRBV11-2	TRBJ2-3	TRBD2	.	CASSSRLAGPSTDTQYF	TGTGCCAGCAGCTCTCGACTAGCGGGGCCTAGCACAGATACGCAGTATTTT
TRBV7-9	TRBJ1-6	.	.	CASRPRGSSYNSPLHF	TGTGCCAGCAGGCCCCGGGGGAGCTCCTATAATTCACCCCTCCACTTT
TRBV7-9	TRBJ2-7	.	.	CASSETGDEQYF	TGTGCCAGCAGCGAGACAGGAGACGAGCAGTACTTC